The source of this T cell receptor (beta chain) is a study of siplizumab effects on memory and regulatory T cells. The study's findings and limits: Alloreactive sequences whose origin lay in unstimulated CD4+ memory cells were significantly reduced by siplizumab. Naive T cells looked more diverse than memory cells, and they looked like major contributors to the alloresponse. Proliferating clones, CD4+ or CD8+, lacked an assignable naive or memory phenotype in roughly 75-97% of cases.

This clone was counted between two and nine times. Its specificity is unknown. Libraries were prepared by immunoSEQ multiplex PCR; TCRdb keeps only in-frame clonotypes and omits some of them. The sample lists around 100,000 clones; about 91% were seen once. The CDR3 length is 14 residues. V shed 7 bases and J 5 bases; nucleotides not matched to a gene: 6. Germline lookup yields CDR1 SGDLS and CDR2 YYNGEE. Sequencing was performed on CD4+ T cells sorted from blood. The sequence was obtained from a human donor in good health. The chain links TRBV9 to TRBJ2-5, with TRBD1 matching 12 bases. The CDR3 region is CASGRDRGHETQYF. The CDR3, as DNA: TGTGCCAGCGGTAGGGACAGGGGGCACGAGACCCAGTACTTC.